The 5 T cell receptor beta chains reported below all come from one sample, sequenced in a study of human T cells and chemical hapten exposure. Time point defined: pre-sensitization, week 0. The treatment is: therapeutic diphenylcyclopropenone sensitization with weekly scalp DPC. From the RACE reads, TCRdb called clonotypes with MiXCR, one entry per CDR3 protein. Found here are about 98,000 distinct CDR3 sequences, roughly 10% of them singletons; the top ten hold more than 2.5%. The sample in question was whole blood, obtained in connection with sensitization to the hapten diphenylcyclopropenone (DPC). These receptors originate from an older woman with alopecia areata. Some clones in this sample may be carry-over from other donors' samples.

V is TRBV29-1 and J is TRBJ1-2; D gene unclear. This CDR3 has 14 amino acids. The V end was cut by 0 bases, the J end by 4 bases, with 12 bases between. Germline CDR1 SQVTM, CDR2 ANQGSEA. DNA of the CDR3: TGCAGCGTTGAAGAAAAGAGAGGGCTCTATGGCTACACCTTC. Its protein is CSVEEKRGLYGYTF. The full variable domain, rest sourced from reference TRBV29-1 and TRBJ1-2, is SAVISQKPSRDICQRGTSLTIQCQVDSQVTMMFWYRQQPGQSLTLIATANQGSEATYESGFVIDKFPISRPNLTFSTLTVSNMSPEDSSIYLCSVEEKRGLYGYTFGSGTRLTVV.

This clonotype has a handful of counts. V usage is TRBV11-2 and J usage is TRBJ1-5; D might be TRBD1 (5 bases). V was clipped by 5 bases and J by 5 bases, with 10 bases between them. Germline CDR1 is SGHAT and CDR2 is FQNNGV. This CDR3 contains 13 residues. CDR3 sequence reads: CASSQQEDQPQHF. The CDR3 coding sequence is TGTGCCAGCAGCCAACAGGAGGATCAGCCCCAGCATTTT. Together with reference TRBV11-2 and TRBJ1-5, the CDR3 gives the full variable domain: EAGVAQSPRYKIIEKRQSVAFWCNPISGHATLYWYQQILGQGPKLLIQFQNNGVVDDSQLPKDRFSAERLKGVDSTLKIQPAKLEDSAVYLCASSQQEDQPQHFGDGTRLSIL.

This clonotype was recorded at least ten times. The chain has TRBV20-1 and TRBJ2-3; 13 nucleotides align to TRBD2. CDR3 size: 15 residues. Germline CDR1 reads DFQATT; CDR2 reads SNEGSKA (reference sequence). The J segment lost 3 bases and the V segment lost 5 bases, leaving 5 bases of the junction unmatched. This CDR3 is CSAAGLAGETDTQYF. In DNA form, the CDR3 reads TGCAGTGCTGCTGGACTAGCGGGGGAAACAGATACGCAGTATTTT.

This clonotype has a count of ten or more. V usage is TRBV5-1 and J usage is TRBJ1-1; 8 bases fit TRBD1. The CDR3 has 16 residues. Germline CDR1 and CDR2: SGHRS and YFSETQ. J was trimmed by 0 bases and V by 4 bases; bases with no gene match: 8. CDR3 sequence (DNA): TGCGCCAGCAGCAATTACCCAGGGGGCATGAACACTGAAGCTTTCTTT. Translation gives CASSNYPGGMNTEAFF. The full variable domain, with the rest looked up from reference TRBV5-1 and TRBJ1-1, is KAGVTQTPRYLIKTRGQQVTLSCSPISGHRSVSWYQQTPGQGLQFLFEYFSETQRNKGNFPGRFSGRQFSNSRSEMNVSTLELGDSALYLCASSNYPGGMNTEAFFGQGTRLTVV.

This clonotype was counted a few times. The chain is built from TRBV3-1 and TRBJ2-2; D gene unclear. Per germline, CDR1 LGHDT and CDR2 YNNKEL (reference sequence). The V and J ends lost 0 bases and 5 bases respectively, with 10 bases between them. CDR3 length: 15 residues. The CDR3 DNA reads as TGTGCCAGCAGCCAAGATAGTCGCCGGACCGGGGAGCTGTTTTTT. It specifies CASSQDSRRTGELFF.